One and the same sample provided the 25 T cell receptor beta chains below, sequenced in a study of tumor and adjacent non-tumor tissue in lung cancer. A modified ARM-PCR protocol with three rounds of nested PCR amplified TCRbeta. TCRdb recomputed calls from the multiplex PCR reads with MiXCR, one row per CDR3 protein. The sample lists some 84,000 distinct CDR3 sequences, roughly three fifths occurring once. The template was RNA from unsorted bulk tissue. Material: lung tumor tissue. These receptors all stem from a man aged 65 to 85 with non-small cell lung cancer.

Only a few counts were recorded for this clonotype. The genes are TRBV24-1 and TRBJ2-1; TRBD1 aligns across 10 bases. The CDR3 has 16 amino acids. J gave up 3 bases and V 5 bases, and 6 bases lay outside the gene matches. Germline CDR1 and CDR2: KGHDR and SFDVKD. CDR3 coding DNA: TGTGCCACCAGTGGGTCGGGACAGGGGCACTACAATGAGCAGTTCTTC. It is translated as CATSGSGQGHYNEQFF.

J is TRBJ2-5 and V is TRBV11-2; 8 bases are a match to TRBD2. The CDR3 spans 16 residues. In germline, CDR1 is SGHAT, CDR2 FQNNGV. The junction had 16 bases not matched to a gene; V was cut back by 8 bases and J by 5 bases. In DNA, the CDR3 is TGTGCCAGCGGCACGGGACTAGTGGGGGGAGCGGAGACCCAGTACTTC. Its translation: CASGTGLVGGAETQYF.

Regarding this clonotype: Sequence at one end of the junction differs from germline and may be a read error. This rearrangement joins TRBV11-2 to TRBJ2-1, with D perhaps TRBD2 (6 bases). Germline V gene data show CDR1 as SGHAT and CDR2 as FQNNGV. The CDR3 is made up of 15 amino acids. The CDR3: CASSSVSSGYNEQFF. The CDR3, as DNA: TGTGCCAGTAGCTCAGTGAGTAGCGGTTACAATGAGCAGTTCTTC.

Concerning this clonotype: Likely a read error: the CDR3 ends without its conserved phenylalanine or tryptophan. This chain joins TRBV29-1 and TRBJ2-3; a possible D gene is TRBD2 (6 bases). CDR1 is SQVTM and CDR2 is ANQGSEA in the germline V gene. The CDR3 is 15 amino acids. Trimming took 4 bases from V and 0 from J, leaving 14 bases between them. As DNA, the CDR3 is TGCAGCGTTGTGCGTGGCGGGGCTAGCACAGATACGCAGTATTTG. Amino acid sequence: CSVVRGGASTDTQYL.

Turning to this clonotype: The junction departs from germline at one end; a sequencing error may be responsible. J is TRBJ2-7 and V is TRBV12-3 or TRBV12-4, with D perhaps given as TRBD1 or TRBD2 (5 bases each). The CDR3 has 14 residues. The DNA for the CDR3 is TGTGCTAGCAGTCTCCGGGGCCGAACCTACGAGCAGTACTTC. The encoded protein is CASSLRGRTYEQYF.

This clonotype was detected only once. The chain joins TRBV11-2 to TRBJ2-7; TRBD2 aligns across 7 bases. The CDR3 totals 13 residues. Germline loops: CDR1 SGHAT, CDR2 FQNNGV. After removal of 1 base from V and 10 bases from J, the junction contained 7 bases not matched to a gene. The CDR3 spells CASSLGLALGQYF. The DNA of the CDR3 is TGTGCCAGCAGCTTAGGACTAGCACTCGGACAGTACTTC.

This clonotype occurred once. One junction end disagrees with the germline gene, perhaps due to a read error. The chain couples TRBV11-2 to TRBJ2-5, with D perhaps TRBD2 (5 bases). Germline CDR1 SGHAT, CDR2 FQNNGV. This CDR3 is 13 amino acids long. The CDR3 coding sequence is TGTGCCAACAGCTTAAACGGGGAACAGACCCAGTACTTC. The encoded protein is CANSLNGEQTQYF.

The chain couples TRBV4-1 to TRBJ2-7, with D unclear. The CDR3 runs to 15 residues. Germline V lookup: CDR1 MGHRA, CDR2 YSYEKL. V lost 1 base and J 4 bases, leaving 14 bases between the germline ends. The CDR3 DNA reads TGCGCCAGCAGCCAAGCACATGGGTTGGGATACGAGCAGTACTTC. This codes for CASSQAHGLGYEQYF.

The CDR3 bases are TGTGCCAGCAGTGTCTCAAGGGTAACCCACGAGCAGTACTTC. Amino acid sequence: CASSVSRVTHEQYF. The chain combines TRBV28 with TRBJ2-7; the D is unclear. There are 14 residues in the CDR3. Per the germline V gene, CDR1 is MDHEN and CDR2 is SYDVKM. The V and J ends lost 5 bases and 5 bases respectively, with 16 bases between them.

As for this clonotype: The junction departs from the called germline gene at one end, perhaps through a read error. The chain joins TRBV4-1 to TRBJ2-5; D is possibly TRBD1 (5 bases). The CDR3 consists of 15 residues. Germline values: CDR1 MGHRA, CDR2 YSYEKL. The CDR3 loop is CASRQVVSRDVTQYF. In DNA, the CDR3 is TGCGCCAGCAGACAAGTGGTCAGCAGGGATGTGACCCAGTACTTC.

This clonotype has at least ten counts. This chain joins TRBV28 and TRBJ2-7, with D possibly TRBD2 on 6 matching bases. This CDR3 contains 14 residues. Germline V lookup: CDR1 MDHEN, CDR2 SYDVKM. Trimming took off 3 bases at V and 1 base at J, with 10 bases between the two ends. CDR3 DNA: TGTGCCAGCAGTTTCGGCGGGGAGTCCTACGAGCAGTACTTC. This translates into CASSFGGESYEQYF.

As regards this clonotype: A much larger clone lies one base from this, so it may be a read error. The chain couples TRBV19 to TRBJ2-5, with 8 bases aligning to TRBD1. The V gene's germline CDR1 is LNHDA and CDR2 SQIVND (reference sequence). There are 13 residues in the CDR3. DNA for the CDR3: TGTACCAGTAGTATCGACAGGGGAGAGACCCAGTACTTC. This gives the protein CTSSIDRGETQYF.

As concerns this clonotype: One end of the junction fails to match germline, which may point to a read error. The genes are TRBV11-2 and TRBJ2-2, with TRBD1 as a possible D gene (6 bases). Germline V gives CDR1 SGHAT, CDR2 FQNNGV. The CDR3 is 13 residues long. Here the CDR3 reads CASSPQGAGELFF. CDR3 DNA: TGTGCCAGCAGTCCACAGGGAGCCGGGGAGCTGTTTTTC. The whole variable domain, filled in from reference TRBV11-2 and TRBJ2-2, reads EAGVAQSPRYKIIEKRQSVAFWCNPISGHATLYWYQQILGQGPKLLIQFQNNGVVDDSQLPKDRFSAERLKGVDSTLKIQPAKLEDSAVYLCASSPQGAGELFFGEGSRLTVL.

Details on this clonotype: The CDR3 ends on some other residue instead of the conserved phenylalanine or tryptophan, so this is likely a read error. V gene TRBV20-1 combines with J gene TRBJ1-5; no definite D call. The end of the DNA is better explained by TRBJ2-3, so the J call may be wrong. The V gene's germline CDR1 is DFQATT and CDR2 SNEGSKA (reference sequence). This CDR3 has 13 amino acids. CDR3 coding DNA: TGCAGTGCTAGAGACTCCCGCAATCAGCTCCAGTATTCT. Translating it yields CSARDSRNQLQYS.

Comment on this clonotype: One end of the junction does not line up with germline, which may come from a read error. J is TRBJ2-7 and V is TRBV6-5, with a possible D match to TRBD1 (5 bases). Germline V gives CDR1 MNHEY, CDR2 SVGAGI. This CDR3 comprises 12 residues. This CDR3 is CASNPQGYDQYF. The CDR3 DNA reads TGTGCCAGCAATCCTCAGGGCTACGACCAGTACTTC.

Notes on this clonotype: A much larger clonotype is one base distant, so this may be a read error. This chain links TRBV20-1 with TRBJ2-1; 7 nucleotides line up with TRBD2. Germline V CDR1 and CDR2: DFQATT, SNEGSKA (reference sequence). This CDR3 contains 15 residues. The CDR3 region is CSAQRLAQTYNKQFF. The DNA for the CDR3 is TGCAGTGCTCAAAGACTAGCCCAAACTTACAATAAGCAGTTCTTC.

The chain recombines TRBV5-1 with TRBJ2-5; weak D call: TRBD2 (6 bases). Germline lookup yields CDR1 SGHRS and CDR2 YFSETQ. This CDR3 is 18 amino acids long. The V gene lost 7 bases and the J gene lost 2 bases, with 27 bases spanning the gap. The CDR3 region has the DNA TGCGCCAGCCGGGAGAGTGGTCAACGGGGGTCCCTACAAGAGACCCAGTACTTC. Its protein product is CASRESGQRGSLQETQYF.

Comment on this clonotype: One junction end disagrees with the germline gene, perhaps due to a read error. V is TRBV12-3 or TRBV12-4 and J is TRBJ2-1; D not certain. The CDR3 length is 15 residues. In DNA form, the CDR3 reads TGTGTCAGCAGTTCAAGCGCGGATAGACCCAATGAGCAGTTCTTC. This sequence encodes CVSSSSADRPNEQFF.

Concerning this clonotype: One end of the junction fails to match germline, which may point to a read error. This CDR3 is CSVAPSNYGFTF. For the CDR3, the DNA is TGTAGCGTAGCCCCCTCTAACTATGGCTTCACCTTC. V and J are TRBV29-1 and TRBJ1-2; D is unclear. Germline V gene lookup returns CDR1 SQVTM and CDR2 ANQGSEA. The CDR3 is 12 residues long.

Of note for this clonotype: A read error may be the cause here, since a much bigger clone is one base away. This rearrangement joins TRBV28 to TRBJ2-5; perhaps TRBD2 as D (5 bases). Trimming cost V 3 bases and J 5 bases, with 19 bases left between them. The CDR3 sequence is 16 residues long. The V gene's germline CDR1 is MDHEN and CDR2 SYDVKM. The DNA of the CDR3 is TGTGCCAGCAGTTTGGTGCAGTGGGCCGCGGGCGAGACCCAGTACTTC. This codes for CASSLVQWAAGETQYF.

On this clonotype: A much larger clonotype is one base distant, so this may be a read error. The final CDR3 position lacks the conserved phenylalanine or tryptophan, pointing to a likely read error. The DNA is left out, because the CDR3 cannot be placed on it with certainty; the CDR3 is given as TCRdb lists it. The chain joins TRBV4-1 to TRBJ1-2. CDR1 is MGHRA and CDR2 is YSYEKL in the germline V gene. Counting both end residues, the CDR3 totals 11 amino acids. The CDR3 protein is CASSQDRAPWL.

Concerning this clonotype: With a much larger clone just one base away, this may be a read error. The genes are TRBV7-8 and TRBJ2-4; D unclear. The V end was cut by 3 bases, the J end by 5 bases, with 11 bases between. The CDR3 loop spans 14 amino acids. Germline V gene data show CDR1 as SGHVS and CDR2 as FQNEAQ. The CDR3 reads CASSFLSAQNIQYF. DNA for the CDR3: TGTGCCAGCAGCTTCCTATCGGCCCAAAACATTCAGTACTTC.

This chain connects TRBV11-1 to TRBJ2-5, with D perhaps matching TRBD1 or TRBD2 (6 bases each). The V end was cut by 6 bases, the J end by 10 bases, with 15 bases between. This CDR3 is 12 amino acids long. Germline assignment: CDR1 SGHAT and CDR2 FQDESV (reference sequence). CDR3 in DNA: TGTGCCAGCAGTCAGCGGAGGGGGATCCAGTACTTC. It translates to CASSQRRGIQYF.

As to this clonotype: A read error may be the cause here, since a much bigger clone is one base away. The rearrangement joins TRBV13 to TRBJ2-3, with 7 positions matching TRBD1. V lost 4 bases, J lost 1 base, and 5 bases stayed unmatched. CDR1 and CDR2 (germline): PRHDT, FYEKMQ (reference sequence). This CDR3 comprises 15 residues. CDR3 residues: CASSSGQVRTDTQYF. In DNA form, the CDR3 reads TGTGCCAGCAGCTCCGGACAGGTTCGCACAGATACGCAGTATTTT.

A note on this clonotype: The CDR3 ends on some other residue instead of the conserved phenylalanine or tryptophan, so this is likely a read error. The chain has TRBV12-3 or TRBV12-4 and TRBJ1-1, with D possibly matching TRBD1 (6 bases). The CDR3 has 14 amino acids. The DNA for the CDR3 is TGTGTCAGCAGTTTGCGACAGGTCCGCACTGAAGCTTTCATT. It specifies CVSSLRQVRTEAFI.